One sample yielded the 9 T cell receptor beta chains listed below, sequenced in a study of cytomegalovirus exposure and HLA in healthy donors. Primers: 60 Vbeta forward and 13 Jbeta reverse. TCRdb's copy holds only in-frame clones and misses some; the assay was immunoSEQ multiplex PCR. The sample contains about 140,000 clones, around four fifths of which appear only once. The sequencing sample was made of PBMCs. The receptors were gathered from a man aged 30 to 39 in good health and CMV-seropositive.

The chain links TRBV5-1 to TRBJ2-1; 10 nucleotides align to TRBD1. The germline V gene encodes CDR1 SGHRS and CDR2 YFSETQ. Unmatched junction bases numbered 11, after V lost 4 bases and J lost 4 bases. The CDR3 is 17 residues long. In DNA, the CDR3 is TGCGCCAGCAGCGCCCCGGCGGGACAGGGGTCTTACAATGAGCAGTTCTTC. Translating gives CASSAPAGQGSYNEQFF.

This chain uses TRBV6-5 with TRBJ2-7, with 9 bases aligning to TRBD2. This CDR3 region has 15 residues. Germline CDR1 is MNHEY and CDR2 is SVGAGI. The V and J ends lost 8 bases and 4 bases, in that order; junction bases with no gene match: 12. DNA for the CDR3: TGTGCCAGCCGGGGCGGGAGGGTCTCTGGGTACGAGCAGTACTTC. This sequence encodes CASRGGRVSGYEQYF.

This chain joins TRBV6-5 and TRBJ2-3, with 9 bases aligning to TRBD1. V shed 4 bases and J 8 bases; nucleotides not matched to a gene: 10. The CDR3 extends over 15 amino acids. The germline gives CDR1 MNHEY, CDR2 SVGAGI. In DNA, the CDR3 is TGTGCCAGCAGTTCGGTGGGGACAGGGTGGGGTACGCAGTATTTT. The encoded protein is CASSSVGTGWGTQYF.

The chain's CDR3 is CASSLGGSFPAMYEQYF. The CDR3 nucleotides are TGCGCCAGCAGCTTGGGAGGGTCCTTCCCGGCGATGTACGAGCAGTACTTC. The V gene is TRBV5-1, the J gene TRBJ2-7; D is possibly TRBD2 (5 bases). This CDR3 comprises 17 residues. Deletions cut 0 bases from V and 4 bases from J, with 20 bases between. Germline-derived CDR1 and CDR2 are SGHRS and YFSETQ. The whole variable domain, filled in from reference TRBV5-1 and TRBJ2-7, reads KAGVTQTPRYLIKTRGQQVTLSCSPISGHRSVSWYQQTPGQGLQFLFEYFSETQRNKGNFPGRFSGRQFSNSRSEMNVSTLELGDSALYLCASSLGGSFPAMYEQYFGPGTRLTVT.

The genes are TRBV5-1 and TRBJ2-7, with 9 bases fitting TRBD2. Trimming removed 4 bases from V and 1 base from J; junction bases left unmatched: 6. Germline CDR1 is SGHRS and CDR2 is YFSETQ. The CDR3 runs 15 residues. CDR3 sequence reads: CASSDISGRSYEQYF. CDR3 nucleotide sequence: TGCGCCAGCAGCGATATTAGCGGGAGATCCTACGAGCAGTACTTC.

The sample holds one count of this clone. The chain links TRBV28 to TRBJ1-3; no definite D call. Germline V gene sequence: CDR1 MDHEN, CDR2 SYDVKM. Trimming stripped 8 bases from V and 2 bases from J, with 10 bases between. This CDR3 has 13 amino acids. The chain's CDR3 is CASGPFTGNTIYF. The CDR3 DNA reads TGTGCCAGCGGCCCCTTTACTGGAAACACCATATATTTT.

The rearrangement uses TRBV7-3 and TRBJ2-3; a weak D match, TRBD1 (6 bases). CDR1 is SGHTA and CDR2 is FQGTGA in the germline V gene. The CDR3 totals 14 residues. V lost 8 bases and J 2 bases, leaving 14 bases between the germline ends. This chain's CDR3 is CASGVTGLTDTQYF. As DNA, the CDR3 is TGTGCCAGCGGAGTGACAGGACTCACAGATACGCAGTATTTT. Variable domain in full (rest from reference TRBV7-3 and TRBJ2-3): GAGVSQTPSNKVTEKGKYVELRCDPISGHTALYWYRQSLGQGPEFLIYFQGTGAADDSGLPNDRFFAVRPEGSVSTLKIQRTERGDSAVYLCASGVTGLTDTQYFGPGTRLTVL.

CDR3 nucleotide sequence: TGTGCCAGCAGCCATAAGACAGGGGTGGGAAACACTGAAGCTTTCTTT. It is translated as CASSHKTGVGNTEAFF. The J gene is TRBJ1-1, the V gene TRBV14, with TRBD1 matching over 8 bases. With V trimmed by 3 bases and J by 2 bases, 8 bases remained unmatched. In germline, CDR1 is SGHDN, CDR2 FVKESK. The CDR3 loop spans 16 amino acids.

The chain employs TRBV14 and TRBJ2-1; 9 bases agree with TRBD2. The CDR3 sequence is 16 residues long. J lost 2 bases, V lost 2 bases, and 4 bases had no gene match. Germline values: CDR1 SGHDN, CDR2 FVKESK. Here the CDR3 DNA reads TGTGCCAGCAGCCAATTAGCGGGGGCCGCCTACAATGAGCAGTTCTTC. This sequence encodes CASSQLAGAAYNEQFF. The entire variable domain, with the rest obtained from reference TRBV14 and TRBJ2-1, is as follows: EAGVTQFPSHSVIEKGQTVTLRCDPISGHDNLYWYRRVMGKEIKFLLHFVKESKQDESGMPNNRFLAERTGGTYSTLKVQPAELEDSGVYFCASSQLAGAAYNEQFFGPGTRLTVL.